This is a list of T cell receptor beta chains from one sample in a study of T cells expressing NK-cell markers. TCRdb reanalyzed the 5' RACE reads and collapses them to one entry per CDR3 protein, without DNA. This sample's table reports almost 450,000 distinct CDR3 sequences. The sequencing sample was made of blood T cells: a sorted CD56 or NKG2C T cell subset, CD4+ or CD8+ T cells, or bulk PBMC T cells (not recorded which). These receptor sequences come from a woman aged 18 to 75 in good health. Each CDR3 is given with its conserved first and last residue.

j_call,v_call,cdr3_aa
TRBJ1-1,TRBV4-1,CASSQVGVNTEAFF
TRBJ2-1,TRBV7-2,CASSLSSRAWSEQFF
TRBJ2-3,TRBV6-5,CASSYRREGTDTQYF
TRBJ2-1,TRBV29-1,CSVVSVGKLPNEQFF
TRBJ1-2,TRBV28,CASTLGGAANYGYTF
TRBJ2-5,TRBV6-5,CASRPSGGTQYF
TRBJ2-7,TRBV12-3/TRBV12-4,CASSLRLAREQYF
TRBJ1-1,TRBV5-1,CASSLVAGPLNTEAFF
TRBJ2-1,TRBV7-9,CASSLFLSGRNEQFF
TRBJ2-6,TRBV7-2,CASINRAGANVLTF
TRBJ1-1,TRBV11-3,CASSLSRAGEAFF
TRBJ2-2,TRBV20-1,CSARGLAGGGNTGELFF
TRBJ2-2,TRBV12-3/TRBV12-4,CASSSDKRAGELFF
TRBJ2-5,TRBV29-1,CSVELGGETQYF
TRBJ1-1,TRBV25-1,CASRALGSSHTEAFF
TRBJ2-3,TRBV4-1,CASSHSTGAATDTQYF
TRBJ1-2,TRBV12-3/TRBV12-4,CASSPMNPTLGQGDYGYTF
TRBJ2-1,TRBV5-4,CASSQDAYNEQFF
TRBJ2-3,TRBV11-3,CASSFLRLAGGGEDTQYF
TRBJ1-4,TRBV20-1,CSAHRTGEKLFF
TRBJ2-2,TRBV4-3,CASSQEPWGVLFF
TRBJ1-5,TRBV19,CASSIVPGGFGQPQHF
TRBJ2-5,TRBV3-1,CASSQDPGAEETQYF
TRBJ2-3,TRBV7-2,CASSSPVGGDLDTQYF
TRBJ1-1,TRBV4-2,CASSPGGRAEAFF
TRBJ1-2,TRBV6-4,CASSDSVGTGGGYGYTF
TRBJ2-3,TRBV11-2,CASSVSGGKFTDTQYF
TRBJ1-4,TRBV20-1,CSQGQINNEKLFF
TRBJ1-1,TRBV14,CASSQGSAALWTEAFF
TRBJ2-1,TRBV20-1,CSATPPGLAANEQFF
TRBJ2-5,TRBV7-2,CASSRATSGWGETQYF
TRBJ2-3,TRBV29-1,CSVAGATSTDTQYF
TRBJ2-1,TRBV9,CATSRGSLNNEQFF
TRBJ2-7,TRBV12-3/TRBV12-4,CASRPLSAGDREQYF
TRBJ1-2,TRBV4-1,CASSQAPQTNYGYTF
TRBJ2-1,TRBV11-2,CASAVSSYNEQFF
TRBJ2-7,TRBV12-3/TRBV12-4,CASSPRSPGPMGEQYF
TRBJ1-2,TRBV4-3,CASSQVSRGGPSSSYGYTF
TRBJ2-1,TRBV7-2,CASSTDRNPYNEQFF
TRBJ2-5,TRBV29-1,CITTGQRETQYF
TRBJ1-2,TRBV6-5,CASSYRDNAYGYTF
TRBJ1-4,TRBV5-6,CASSLRTGGDEKLFF
TRBJ1-2,TRBV7-9,CASRRPDVTYGYTF
TRBJ2-3,TRBV24-1,CATSDAATPDTQYF
TRBJ1-5,TRBV2,CASSESTGRNQPQHF
TRBJ2-3,TRBV6-2/TRBV6-3,CASNEQTDTQYF
TRBJ2-6,TRBV5-6,CASSQRTDASGANVLTF
TRBJ2-1,TRBV7-2,CASSLAVREPHNEQFF
TRBJ2-2,TRBV7-8,CASSQIGELFF
TRBJ2-7,TRBV7-9,CASSLKAGKPYEQYF
TRBJ2-3,TRBV5-1,CASREVYTDTQYF
TRBJ2-5,TRBV20-1,CSAGGHARETQYF
TRBJ2-7,TRBV5-1,CASSLVGSTYEQYF
TRBJ2-3,TRBV27,CASSPLGGAGDTQYF
TRBJ2-5,TRBV12-3/TRBV12-4,CASRPRLGRGTQYF
TRBJ2-5,TRBV15,CATSRGRMREGLETQYF
TRBJ2-3,TRBV12-3/TRBV12-4,CASSPGLGSTDTQYF
TRBJ2-2,TRBV10-1,CASSERGTGYTGELFF
TRBJ2-1,TRBV18,CASSPQGLNEQFF
TRBJ2-7,TRBV29-1,CSVVGAGTFYEQYF